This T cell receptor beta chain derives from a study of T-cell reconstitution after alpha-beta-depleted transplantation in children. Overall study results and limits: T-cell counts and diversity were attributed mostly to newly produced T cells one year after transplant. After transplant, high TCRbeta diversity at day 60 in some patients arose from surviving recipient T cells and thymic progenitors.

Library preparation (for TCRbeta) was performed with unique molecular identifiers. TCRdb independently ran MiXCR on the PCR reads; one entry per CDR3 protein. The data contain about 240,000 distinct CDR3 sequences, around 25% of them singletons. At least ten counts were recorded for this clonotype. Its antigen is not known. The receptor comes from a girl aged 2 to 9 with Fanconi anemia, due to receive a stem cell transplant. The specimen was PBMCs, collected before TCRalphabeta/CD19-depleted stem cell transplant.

Here the CDR3 DNA reads TGCAGCACGAACTGGGGGGGGACAGGGATGGAGACCCAGTACTTC. This codes for CSTNWGGTGMETQYF. The genes are TRBV29-1 and TRBJ2-5; 9 nucleotides match TRBD1. Trimming cost V 8 bases and J 5 bases; bases outside gene matches: 15. Germline-derived CDR1 and CDR2 are SQVTM and ANQGSEA. The CDR3 length is 15 residues.